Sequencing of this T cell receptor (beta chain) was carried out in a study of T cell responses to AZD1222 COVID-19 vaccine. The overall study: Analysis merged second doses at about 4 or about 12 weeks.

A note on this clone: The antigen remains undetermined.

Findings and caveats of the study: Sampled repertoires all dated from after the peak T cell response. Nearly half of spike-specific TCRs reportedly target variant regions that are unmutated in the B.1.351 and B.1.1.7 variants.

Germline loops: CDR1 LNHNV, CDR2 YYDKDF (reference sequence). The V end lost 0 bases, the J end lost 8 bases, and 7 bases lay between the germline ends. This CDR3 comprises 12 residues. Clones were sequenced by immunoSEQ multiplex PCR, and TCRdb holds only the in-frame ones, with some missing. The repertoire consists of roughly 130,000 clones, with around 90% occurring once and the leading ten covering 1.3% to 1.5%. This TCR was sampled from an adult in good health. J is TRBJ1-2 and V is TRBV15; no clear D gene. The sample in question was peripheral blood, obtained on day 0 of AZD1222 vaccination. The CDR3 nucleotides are TGTGCCACCAGCAGAGATAACGGGGGCTACACCTTC. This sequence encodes CATSRDNGGYTF.